These T cell receptor beta chains were read from a single sample in a study of human T cells and chemical hapten exposure. TCRdb fed the RACE reads into MiXCR, producing one record per CDR3 protein. This table holds some 180,000 distinct CDR3 sequences, 20% to 25% found once. The sample was whole blood, taken in connection with sensitization to the hapten diphenylcyclopropenone (DPC). The receptors were gathered from a woman aged 45-65 years with alopecia areata. Some clones in this sample may be carry-over from other donors' samples. CDR3s include the opening cysteine and the closing phenylalanine or tryptophan.

J gene | CDR3 length | V gene | CDR3 protein
TRBJ2-1 | 16 | TRBV20-1 | CSARDLAGGIYNEQFF
TRBJ2-7 | 15 | TRBV7-9 | CASSLAAGAAYEQYF
TRBJ2-5 | 17 | TRBV20-1 | CSASLTVSGYGQETQYF
TRBJ2-7 | 15 | TRBV6-1 | CASSERWDRSGEQYF
TRBJ1-3 | 19 | TRBV21-1 | CASSKGGDSYSNSGNTIYF
TRBJ2-5 | 14 | TRBV5-6 | CASSLYPGEETQYF
TRBJ2-3 | 13 | TRBV3-1 | CASSPQTVDTQYF
TRBJ2-7 | 15 | TRBV9 | CASSVALAGESEQYF
TRBJ2-2 | 15 | TRBV20-1 | CSARDYGDYTGELFF
TRBJ2-7 | 15 | TRBV3-1 | CASSPISGSFYEQYF